These 8 T cell receptor beta chains were all obtained from the same sample, sequenced in a study of shared clonotypes between healthy human individuals. Method: immunoSEQ multiplex PCR; TCRdb's copy keeps in-frame clones and lacks some. The profile shows about 580,000 clones, roughly 98% of them singletons. Naive CD8 cells, CD45RO-negative and positively selected for CCR7, excluded terminally differentiated effector memory CD45RA+ cells. The sequencing sample was made of naive CD8+ T cells sorted from blood. These TCRs come from a man between 25 and 39 years old in good health.

The chain combines TRBV11-2 with TRBJ2-7; 8 bases fit TRBD2. Germline assignment: CDR1 SGHAT and CDR2 FQNNGV. Trimming removed 0 bases from V and 7 bases from J; junction bases left unmatched: 8. The CDR3 covers 15 residues. The CDR3 nucleotides read TGTGCCAGCAGCTTAGACGGGACTAGTTTTACAGAGCAGTACTTC. It is translated as CASSLDGTSFTEQYF.

Notes on this clone: Other nucleotide sequences from this sample produce the same CDR3. J is TRBJ1-1 and V is TRBV30, with D uncertain. V was cut by 1 base and J by 0 bases, with 6 bases left in between. CDR1 and CDR2 (germline): GTSNPN, SVGIG (reference sequence). This CDR3 is built from 13 residues. CDR3 in amino acids: CAWSEGMNTEAFF. CDR3 DNA: TGTGCCTGGAGTGAAGGTATGAACACTGAAGCTTTCTTT.

V and J are TRBV27 and TRBJ1-2; 7 bases are a match to TRBD1. V was pared by 3 bases and J by 6 bases, with 1 base of the junction left unmatched. The CDR3 sequence is 12 residues long. Germline V gene sequence: CDR1 MNHEY, CDR2 SMNVEV (reference sequence). The CDR3 region is CASSLDRNGYTF. CDR3 DNA: TGTGCCAGCAGTTTGGACAGGAATGGCTACACCTTC.

The chain joins TRBV10-3 to TRBJ2-1, with D maybe TRBD2 (6 bases). In germline, CDR1 is ENHRY, CDR2 SYGVKD. V lost 6 bases and J 3 bases, leaving 18 bases between the germline ends. The CDR3 spans 16 residues. DNA of the CDR3: TGTGCCATCAGCGGAGAGATAGCGGCACGCTACAATGAGCAGTTCTTC. As protein: CAISGEIAARYNEQFF.

CDR3 residues: CASSLEARISGNTIYF. CDR3 nucleotide sequence: TGTGCCAGCAGCTTAGAAGCTCGGATCTCTGGAAACACCATATATTTT. This chain uses TRBV7-9 with TRBJ1-3; D not resolved. The V gene lost 1 base and the J gene lost 0 bases, with 10 bases spanning the gap. CDR3 size: 16 residues. Germline V gene data show CDR1 as SEHNR and CDR2 as FQNEAQ (reference sequence).

The J gene is TRBJ2-7, the V gene TRBV25-1; no clear D gene. This CDR3 comprises 12 residues. From germline, CDR1 is MGHDK and CDR2 SYGVNS. With 3 bases removed from V and 2 bases from J, the gap between germline ends came to 5 bases. In nucleotides, the CDR3 is TGTGCCAGCAGTGACAGGCCCTACGAGCAGTACTTC. Translated, it gives CASSDRPYEQYF.

This clone was seen a single time. The chain recombines TRBV15 with TRBJ2-5, with D unclear. Germline assignment: CDR1 LNHNV and CDR2 YYDKDF (reference sequence). The CDR3 contains 13 residues. V was pared by 6 bases and J by 1 base, with 9 bases between. CDR3 sequence (DNA): TGTGCCACCAGTGCGAGAGGCCAAGAGACCCAGTACTTC. This codes for CATSARGQETQYF.

The chain couples TRBV7-9 to TRBJ2-7; D gene ambiguous. V was shortened by 4 bases and J by 4 bases, with 8 bases between the two germline ends. This CDR3 has 12 residues. Germline CDR1 is SEHNR and CDR2 is FQNEAQ (reference sequence). This CDR3 is CASSSGNYEQYF. CDR3 nucleotide sequence: TGTGCCAGCAGCTCCGGAAATTACGAGCAGTACTTC.